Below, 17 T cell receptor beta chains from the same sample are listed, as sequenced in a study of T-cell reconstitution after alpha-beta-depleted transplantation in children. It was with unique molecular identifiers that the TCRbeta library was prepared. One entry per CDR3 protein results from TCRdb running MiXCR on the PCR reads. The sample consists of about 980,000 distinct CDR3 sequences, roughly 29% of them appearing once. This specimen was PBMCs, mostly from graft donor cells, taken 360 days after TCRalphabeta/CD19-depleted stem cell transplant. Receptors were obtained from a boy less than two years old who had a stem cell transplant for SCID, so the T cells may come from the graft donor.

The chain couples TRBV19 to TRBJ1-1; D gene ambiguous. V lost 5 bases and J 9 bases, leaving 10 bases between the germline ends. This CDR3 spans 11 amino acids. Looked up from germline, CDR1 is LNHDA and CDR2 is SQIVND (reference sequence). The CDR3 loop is CASSSLFQAFF. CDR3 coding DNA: TGTGCCAGTAGTTCTCTTTTCCAAGCTTTCTTT.

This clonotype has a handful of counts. The CDR3 loop is CSASATGVIDQPQHF. CDR3 sequence (DNA): TGCAGTGCTAGTGCAACAGGGGTTATCGATCAGCCCCAGCATTTT. The V call is TRBV20-1, the J call TRBJ1-5; 7 bases match TRBD1. Germline V gene lookup returns CDR1 DFQATT and CDR2 SNEGSKA (reference sequence). J lost 5 bases, V lost 3 bases, and 10 bases had no gene match. This CDR3 is built from 15 residues.

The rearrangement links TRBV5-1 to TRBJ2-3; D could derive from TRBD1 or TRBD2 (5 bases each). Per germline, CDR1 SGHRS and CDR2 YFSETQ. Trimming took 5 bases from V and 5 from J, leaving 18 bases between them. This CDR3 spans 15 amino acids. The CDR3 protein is CASSSGTPLRDTQYF. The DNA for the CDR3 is TGCGCCAGCAGTTCCGGGACCCCCCTGAGAGATACGCAGTATTTT.

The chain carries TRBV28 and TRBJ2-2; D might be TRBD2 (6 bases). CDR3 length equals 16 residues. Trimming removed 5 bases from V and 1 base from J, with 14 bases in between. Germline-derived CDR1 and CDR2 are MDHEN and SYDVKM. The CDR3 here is CASSPGGVGNTGELFF. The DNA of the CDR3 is TGTGCCAGCAGTCCCGGGGGAGTTGGGAACACCGGGGAGCTGTTTTTT.

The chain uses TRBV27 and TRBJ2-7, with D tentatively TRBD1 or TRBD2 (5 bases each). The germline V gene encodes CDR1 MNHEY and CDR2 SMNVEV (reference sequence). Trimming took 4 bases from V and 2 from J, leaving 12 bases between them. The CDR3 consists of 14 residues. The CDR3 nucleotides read TGTGCCAGCAGTTACCGGGGCATGACCTACGAGCAGTACTTC. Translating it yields CASSYRGMTYEQYF.

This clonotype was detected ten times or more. DNA for the CDR3: TGCAGCGTGGGAGGGGGATACGAGCAGTACTTC. This codes for CSVGGGYEQYF. The rearrangement uses TRBV29-1 and TRBJ2-7; TRBD2 might be the D (7 bases). V lost 6 bases, J lost 4 bases, and 10 bases lay in between. The CDR3 totals 11 residues. CDR1 is SQVTM and CDR2 is ANQGSEA in the germline V gene.

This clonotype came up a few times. The CDR3 DNA reads TGTGCCAGCAGCTTAGCGCGGCGCAGTTCAACCGGGGAGCTGTTTTTT. Its translation is CASSLARRSSTGELFF. The gene calls are TRBV7-2 and TRBJ2-2; D is unclear. Per germline, CDR1 SGHTA and CDR2 FQGNSA. This CDR3 contains 16 residues. V lost 0 bases and J lost 5, with 13 bases in between.

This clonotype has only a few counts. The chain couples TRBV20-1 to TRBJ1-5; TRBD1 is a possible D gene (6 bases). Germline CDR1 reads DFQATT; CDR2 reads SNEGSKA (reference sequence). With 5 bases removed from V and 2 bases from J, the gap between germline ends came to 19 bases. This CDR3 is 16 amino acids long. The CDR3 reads CSAPKISGAGNQPQHF. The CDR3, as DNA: TGCAGTGCTCCGAAGATTTCAGGGGCAGGCAATCAGCCCCAGCATTTT.

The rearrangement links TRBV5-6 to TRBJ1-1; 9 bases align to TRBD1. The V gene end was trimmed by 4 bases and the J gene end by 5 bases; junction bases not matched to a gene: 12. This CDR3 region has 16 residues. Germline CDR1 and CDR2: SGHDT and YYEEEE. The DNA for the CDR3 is TGTGCCAGCAGCCTGGGGGCCAACAGGGGGCCTACTGAAGCTTTCTTT. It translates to CASSLGANRGPTEAFF.

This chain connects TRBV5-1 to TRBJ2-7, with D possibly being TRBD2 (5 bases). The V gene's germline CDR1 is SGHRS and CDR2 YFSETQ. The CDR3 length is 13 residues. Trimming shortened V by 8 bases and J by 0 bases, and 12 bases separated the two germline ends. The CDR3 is CASRPGNSYEQYF. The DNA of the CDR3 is TGCGCCAGTCGGCCGGGAAACTCCTACGAGCAGTACTTC. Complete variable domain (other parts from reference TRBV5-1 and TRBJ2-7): KAGVTQTPRYLIKTRGQQVTLSCSPISGHRSVSWYQQTPGQGLQFLFEYFSETQRNKGNFPGRFSGRQFSNSRSEMNVSTLELGDSALYLCASRPGNSYEQYFGPGTRLTVT.

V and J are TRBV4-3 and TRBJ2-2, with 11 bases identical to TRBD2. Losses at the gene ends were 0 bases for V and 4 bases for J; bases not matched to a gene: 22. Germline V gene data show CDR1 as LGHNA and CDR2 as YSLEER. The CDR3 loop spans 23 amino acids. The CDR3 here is CASSQEGGFVLAGGPQTTGELFF. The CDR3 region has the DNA TGCGCCAGCAGCCAAGAAGGGGGGTTTGTGCTAGCGGGGGGACCACAAACCACCGGGGAGCTGTTTTTT.

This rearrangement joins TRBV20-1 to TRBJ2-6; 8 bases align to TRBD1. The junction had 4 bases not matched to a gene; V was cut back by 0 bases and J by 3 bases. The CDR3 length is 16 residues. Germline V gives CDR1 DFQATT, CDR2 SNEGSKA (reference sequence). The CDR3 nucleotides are TGCAGTGCTAGAGACCAGGGGGCAAATGGGGCCAACGTCCTGACTTTC. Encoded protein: CSARDQGANGANVLTF.

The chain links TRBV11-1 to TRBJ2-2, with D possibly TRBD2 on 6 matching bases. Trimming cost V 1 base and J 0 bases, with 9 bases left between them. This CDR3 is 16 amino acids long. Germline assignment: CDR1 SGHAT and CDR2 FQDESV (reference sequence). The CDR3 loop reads CASSLGTTANTGELFF. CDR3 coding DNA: TGTGCCAGCAGCTTAGGGACTACAGCGAACACCGGGGAGCTGTTTTTT.

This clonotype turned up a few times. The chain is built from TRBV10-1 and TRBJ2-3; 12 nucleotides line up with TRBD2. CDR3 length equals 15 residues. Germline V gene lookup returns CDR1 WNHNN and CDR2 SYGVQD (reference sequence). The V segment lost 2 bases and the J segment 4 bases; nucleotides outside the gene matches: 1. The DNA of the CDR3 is TGCGCCAGCAGTGAGGGGACTAGCGGGCCAGATACGCAGTATTTT. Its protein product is CASSEGTSGPDTQYF.

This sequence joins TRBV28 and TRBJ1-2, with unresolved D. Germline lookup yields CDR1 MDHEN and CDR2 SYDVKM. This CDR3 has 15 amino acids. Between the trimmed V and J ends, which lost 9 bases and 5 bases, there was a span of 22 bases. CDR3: CARVTPRLTGYGYTF. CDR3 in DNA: TGTGCCAGGGTGACCCCCAGGCTGACCGGGTATGGCTACACCTTC.

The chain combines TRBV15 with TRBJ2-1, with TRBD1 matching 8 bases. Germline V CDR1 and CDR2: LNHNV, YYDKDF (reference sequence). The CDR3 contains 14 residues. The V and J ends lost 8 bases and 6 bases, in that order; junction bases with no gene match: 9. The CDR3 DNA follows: TGTGCCACCGCAGGACAGGGTGCGGGCAATGAGCAGTTCTTC. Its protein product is CATAGQGAGNEQFF. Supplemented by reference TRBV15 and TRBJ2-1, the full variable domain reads DAMVIQNPRYQVTQFGKPVTLSCSQTLNHNVMYWYQQKSSQAPKLLFHYYDKDFNNEADTPDNFQSRRPNTSFCFLDIRSPGLGDTAMYLCATAGQGAGNEQFFGPGTRLTVL.

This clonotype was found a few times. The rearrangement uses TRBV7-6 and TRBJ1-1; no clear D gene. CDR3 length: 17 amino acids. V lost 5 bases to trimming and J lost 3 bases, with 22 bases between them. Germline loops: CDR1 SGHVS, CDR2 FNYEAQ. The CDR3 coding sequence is TGTGCCAGCAGCGTTAAGTCCGGTGGTCTTGGGGACACTGAAGCTTTCTTT. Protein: CASSVKSGGLGDTEAFF.